The 18 T cell receptor beta chains listed next were all sequenced from one sample in a study of T-cell memory formation after mild COVID-19. One entry per CDR3 protein, called by TCRdb with MiXCR from the 5' RACE reads. The sample yields approximately 450,000 distinct CDR3 sequences, over 15% seen once. The material sequenced was PBMCs or a T cell subset sorted from them (not recorded which). Every receptor here comes from an adult woman who had mild COVID-19 (a few samples of this study predate the infection). Cell type and time point are not known.

This clonotype was seen a few times. V gene TRBV7-3 combines with J gene TRBJ2-7, with a tentative D call TRBD2 (6 bases). Germline CDR1 reads SGHTA; CDR2 reads FQGTGA. This CDR3 spans 14 amino acids. V was shortened by 5 bases and J by 4 bases, with 15 bases between the two germline ends. CDR3 DNA sequence: TGTGCCAGCAGCATGGACGGCGGAGGGTACGAGCAGTACTTC. It specifies CASSMDGGGYEQYF. Full variable domain (missing parts from reference TRBV7-3 and TRBJ2-7): GAGVSQTPSNKVTEKGKYVELRCDPISGHTALYWYRQSLGQGPEFLIYFQGTGAADDSGLPNDRFFAVRPEGSVSTLKIQRTERGDSAVYLCASSMDGGGYEQYFGPGTRLTVT.

This chain connects TRBV12-5 to TRBJ1-1; 7 bases map to TRBD1. V lost 10 bases to trimming and J lost 4 bases; unmatched junction nucleotides: 9. The V gene's germline CDR1 is LGHNT and CDR2 FRNRAP. The CDR3 spans 13 residues. The CDR3 sequence is CAKSTGKGTEAFF. The CDR3 DNA follows: TGTGCTAAGTCGACAGGGAAGGGCACTGAAGCTTTCTTT. The full variable domain, its missing parts supplied by reference TRBV12-5 and TRBJ1-1, is DARVTQTPRHKVTEMGQEVTMRCQPILGHNTVFWYRQTMMQGLELLAYFRNRAPLDDSGMPKDRFSAEMPDATLATLKIQPSEPRDSAVYFCAKSTGKGTEAFFGQGTRLTVV.

This clonotype was observed a few times. The chain recombines TRBV29-1 with TRBJ2-7, with D perhaps matching TRBD1 (6 bases). The germline V gene encodes CDR1 SQVTM and CDR2 ANQGSEA. Between the trimmed V and J ends, which lost 2 bases and 2 bases, there was a span of 13 bases. The CDR3 loop spans 14 amino acids. The CDR3 DNA reads as TGCAGCGTTGAACTCAAAACAGGGACCTACGAGCAGTACTTC. This gives the protein CSVELKTGTYEQYF.

This clonotype has only a few counts. This chain joins TRBV7-9 and TRBJ2-3; D may be TRBD1 (6 bases). The CDR3 covers 15 residues. V gave up 3 bases and J gave up 3 bases, with 13 bases separating them. Per the germline V gene, CDR1 is SEHNR and CDR2 is FQNEAQ (reference sequence). This chain's CDR3 is CASSFPRGRTDTQYF. Here the CDR3 DNA reads TGTGCCAGCAGCTTTCCCAGGGGACGGACAGATACGCAGTATTTT.

The chain couples TRBV7-3 to TRBJ1-2, with TRBD1 matching 7 bases. The CDR3 consists of 13 residues. V trimming: 5 bases; J trimming: 6 bases; junction bases outside the gene matches: 6. Germline values: CDR1 SGHTA, CDR2 FQGTGA. This chain's CDR3 is CASSMTGKDGYTF. In DNA, the CDR3 is TGTGCCAGCAGCATGACAGGGAAGGATGGCTACACCTTC.

The gene calls are TRBV20-1 and TRBJ2-7; 7 nucleotides agree with TRBD1. The ends lost 4 bases at V and 5 bases at J; junction bases unmatched: 5. From germline, CDR1 is DFQATT and CDR2 SNEGSKA (reference sequence). The CDR3 is 12 residues long. CDR3 nucleotides: TGCAGTGCTAAGAGGGGGCGCGACGAGCAGTACTTC. This encodes CSAKRGRDEQYF.

This clonotype has a handful of counts. The chain links TRBV6-6 to TRBJ2-6; TRBD1 matches 12 bases. Per germline, CDR1 MNHNY and CDR2 SVGAGI (reference sequence). This CDR3 has 18 amino acids. After removal of 5 bases from V and 3 bases from J, the junction contained 8 bases not matched to a gene. CDR3 sequence (DNA): TGTGCCAGCAGTCCGACCGGGACAGGGGGCCATGGGGCCAACGTCCTGACTTTC. As protein: CASSPTGTGGHGANVLTF.

This rearrangement joins TRBV3-1 to TRBJ2-7, with 11 bases identical to TRBD2. V lost 3 bases to trimming and J lost 7 bases; unmatched junction nucleotides: 5. Germline CDR1 LGHDT, CDR2 YNNKEL (reference sequence). The CDR3 is 14 residues long. CDR3 loop: CASSHGLAGFEQYF. CDR3 nucleotides: TGTGCCAGCAGCCACGGACTAGCGGGTTTTGAGCAGTACTTC.

This clonotype was recorded a few times. J is TRBJ1-2 and V is TRBV12-3 or TRBV12-4; 9 bases fit TRBD1. The J segment lost 3 bases and the V segment lost 5 bases, leaving 7 bases of the junction unmatched. This CDR3 has 15 residues. The CDR3 sequence is CASSNPGQGDYGYTF. In DNA form, the CDR3 reads TGTGCCAGCAGTAACCCGGGACAGGGCGACTATGGCTACACCTTC.

This chain connects TRBV11-1 to TRBJ2-1, with 8 bases fitting TRBD2. This CDR3 is 15 amino acids long. J was trimmed by 3 bases and V by 6 bases; bases with no gene match: 7. Germline CDR1 reads SGHAT; CDR2 reads FQDESV (reference sequence). CDR3 protein: CASRDQRGSYNEQFF. CDR3 nucleotides: TGTGCCAGCAGGGACCAGCGGGGGAGCTACAATGAGCAGTTCTTC.

At least ten counts were recorded for this clonotype. The V and J genes are TRBV7-9 and TRBJ2-7; D perhaps matches TRBD1 (7 bases). Trimming left V 5 bases short and J 7 bases short, with 21 bases between. In germline, CDR1 is SEHNR, CDR2 FQNEAQ (reference sequence). This CDR3 comprises 15 residues. CDR3 sequence (DNA): TGTGCCAGCAGCGACACAAATGAGGGGGCGGGGGAGCAGTACTTC. It yields the protein CASSDTNEGAGEQYF.

This chain uses TRBV2 with TRBJ1-2; D may be TRBD1 (6 bases). Trimming shortened V by 8 bases and J by 2 bases, and 9 bases separated the two germline ends. Per the germline V gene, CDR1 is SNHLY and CDR2 is FYNNEI. The CDR3 loop spans 12 amino acids. The CDR3, as DNA: TGTGCCAGCGGAGACAGGAACTATGGCTACACCTTC. Encoded protein: CASGDRNYGYTF. The full variable domain, with the rest looked up from reference TRBV2 and TRBJ1-2, is EPEVTQTPSHQVTQMGQEVILRCVPISNHLYFYWYRQILGQKVEFLVSFYNNEISEKSEIFDDQFSVERPDGSNFTLKIRSTKLEDSAMYFCASGDRNYGYTFGSGTRLTVV.

This sequence joins TRBV5-6 and TRBJ1-1; a possible D gene is TRBD1 (5 bases). The CDR3 sequence is 17 residues long. The V end was cut by 3 bases, the J end by 3 bases, with 21 bases between. CDR1 and CDR2 (germline): SGHDT, YYEEEE. The CDR3 loop reads CASSSGLGPLGDTEAFF. The CDR3 DNA follows: TGTGCCAGCAGCTCGGGACTGGGCCCTCTGGGGGACACTGAAGCTTTCTTT. Combining the CDR3 with reference TRBV5-6 and TRBJ1-1 gives the whole variable domain DAGVTQSPTHLIKTRGQQVTLRCSPKSGHDTVSWYQQALGQGPQFIFQYYEEEERQRGNFPDRFSGHQFPNYSSELNVNALLLGDSALYLCASSSGLGPLGDTEAFFGQGTRLTVV.

This clonotype was counted ten times or more. The V gene is TRBV18, the J gene TRBJ2-7, with 8 bases that match TRBD2. The CDR3 is made up of 14 amino acids. Germline lookup yields CDR1 KGHSH and CDR2 LQKENI. V was clipped by 6 bases and J by 0 bases; unmatched bases: 4. CDR3 in DNA: TGTGCCAGCTCCCCAGGGACTAGCTCCTACGAGCAGTACTTC. Its protein is CASSPGTSSYEQYF.

CDR3 in amino acids: CASSLSRAGQETQYF. CDR3 DNA: TGTGCCAGCAGCTTGAGCAGGGCAGGGCAAGAGACCCAGTACTTC. The J gene is TRBJ2-5, the V gene TRBV5-5; D might be TRBD1 (5 bases). CDR3 length equals 15 residues. Trimming left V 1 base short and J 2 bases short, with 12 bases between. From germline, CDR1 is SGHKS and CDR2 YYEKEE (reference sequence).

The table lists this clonotype with a few counts. This chain uses TRBV4-3 with TRBJ1-1; 8 bases match TRBD1. The CDR3 runs 14 residues. V lost 1 base, J lost 7 bases, and 5 bases stayed unmatched. Germline-derived CDR1 and CDR2 are LGHNA and YSLEER. CDR3 in DNA: TGCGCCAGCAGCCAAGCAACAGGGGGTGGTGAAGCTTTCTTT. As protein: CASSQATGGGEAFF.

The CDR3 DNA sequence: TGTGCCAGCAGCCCAGGGACTACCATTAACACCGGGGAGCTGTTTTTT. Encoded protein: CASSPGTTINTGELFF. The chain combines TRBV5-4 with TRBJ2-2; 7 nucleotides match TRBD2. Germline CDR1 is SGHNT and CDR2 is YYREEE (reference sequence). Trimming cost V 4 bases and J 2 bases; bases outside gene matches: 8. This CDR3 is built from 16 residues.

This chain links TRBV5-1 with TRBJ2-3; the D gene is possibly TRBD2 (5 bases). CDR1 and CDR2 (germline): SGHRS, YFSETQ. V was shortened by 6 bases and J by 2 bases, with 16 bases between the two germline ends. The CDR3 is made up of 15 amino acids. The chain's CDR3 is CASTPLLGVTDTQYF. The CDR3 DNA sequence: TGCGCCAGCACCCCTCTGCTGGGAGTCACAGATACGCAGTATTTT.